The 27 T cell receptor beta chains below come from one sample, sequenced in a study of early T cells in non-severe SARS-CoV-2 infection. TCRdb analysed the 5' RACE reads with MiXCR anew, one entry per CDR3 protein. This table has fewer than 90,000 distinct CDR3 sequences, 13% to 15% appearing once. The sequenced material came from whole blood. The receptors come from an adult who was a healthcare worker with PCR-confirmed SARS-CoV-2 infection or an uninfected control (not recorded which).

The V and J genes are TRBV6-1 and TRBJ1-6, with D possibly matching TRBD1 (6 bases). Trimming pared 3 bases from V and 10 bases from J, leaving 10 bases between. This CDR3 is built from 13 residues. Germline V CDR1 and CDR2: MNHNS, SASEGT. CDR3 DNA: TGTGCCAGCAGTGAGGGGGGGGCCTCACCCCTCCACTTT. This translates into CASSEGGASPLHF.

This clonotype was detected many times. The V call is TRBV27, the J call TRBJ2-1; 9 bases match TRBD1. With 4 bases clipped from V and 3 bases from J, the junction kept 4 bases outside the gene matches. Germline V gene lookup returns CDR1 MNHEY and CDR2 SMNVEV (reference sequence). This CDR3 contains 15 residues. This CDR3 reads CASSYSDRGYNEQFF. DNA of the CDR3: TGTGCCAGCAGTTACTCGGACAGGGGCTACAATGAGCAGTTCTTC.

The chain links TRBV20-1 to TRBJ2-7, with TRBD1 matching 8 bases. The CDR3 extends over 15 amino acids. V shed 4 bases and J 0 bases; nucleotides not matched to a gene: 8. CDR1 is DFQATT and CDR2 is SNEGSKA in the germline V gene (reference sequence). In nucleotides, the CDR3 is TGCAGTGCTACCACCGGGACAGGTATCTCCTACGAGCAGTACTTC. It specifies CSATTGTGISYEQYF.

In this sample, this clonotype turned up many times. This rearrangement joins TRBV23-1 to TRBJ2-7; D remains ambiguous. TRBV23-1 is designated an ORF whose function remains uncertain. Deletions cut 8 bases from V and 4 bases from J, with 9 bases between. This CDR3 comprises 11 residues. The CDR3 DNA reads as TGCGCCAGCGGCGACGGTTACGAGCAGTACTTC. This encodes CASGDGYEQYF.

The CDR3 sequence: CASSLKGEENTEAFF. For the CDR3, the DNA is TGCGCCAGCAGCCTAAAGGGGGAGGAGAACACTGAAGCTTTCTTT. The chain links TRBV5-1 to TRBJ1-1; D may be TRBD1 (6 bases). Germline values: CDR1 SGHRS, CDR2 YFSETQ. V lost 4 bases, J lost 1 base, and 14 bases lay in between. This CDR3 is 15 amino acids long.

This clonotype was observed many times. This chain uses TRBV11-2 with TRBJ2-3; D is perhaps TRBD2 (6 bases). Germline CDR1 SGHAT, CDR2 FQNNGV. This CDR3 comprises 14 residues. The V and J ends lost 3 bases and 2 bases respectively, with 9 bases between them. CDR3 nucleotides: TGTGCCAGCAGCTTTCGCGGGACCACAGATACGCAGTATTTT. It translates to CASSFRGTTDTQYF.

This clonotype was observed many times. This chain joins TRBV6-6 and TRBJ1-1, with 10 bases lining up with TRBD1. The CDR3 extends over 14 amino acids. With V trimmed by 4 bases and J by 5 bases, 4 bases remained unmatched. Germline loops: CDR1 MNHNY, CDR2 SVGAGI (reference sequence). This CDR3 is CASSFDRGQTEAFF. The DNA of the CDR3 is TGTGCCAGCAGTTTCGACAGGGGGCAAACTGAAGCTTTCTTT.

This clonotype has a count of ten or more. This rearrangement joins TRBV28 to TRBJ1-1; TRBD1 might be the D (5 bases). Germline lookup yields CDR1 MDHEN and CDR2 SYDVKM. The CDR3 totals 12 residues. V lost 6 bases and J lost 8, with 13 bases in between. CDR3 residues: CASSPLGGEAFF. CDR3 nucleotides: TGTGCCAGCAGCCCCCTCGGGGGAGAAGCTTTCTTT.

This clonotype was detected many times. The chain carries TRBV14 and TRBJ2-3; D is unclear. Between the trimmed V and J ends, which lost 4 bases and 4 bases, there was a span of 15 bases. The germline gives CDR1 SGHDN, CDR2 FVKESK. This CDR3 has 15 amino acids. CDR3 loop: CASSPYHSIPDTQYF. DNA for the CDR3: TGTGCCAGCAGCCCCTACCACTCTATACCAGATACGCAGTATTTT.

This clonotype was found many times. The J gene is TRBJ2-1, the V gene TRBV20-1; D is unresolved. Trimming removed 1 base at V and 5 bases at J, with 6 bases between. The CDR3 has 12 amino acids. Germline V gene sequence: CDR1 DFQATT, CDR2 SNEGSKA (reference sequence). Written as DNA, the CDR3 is TGCAGTGCTAGAGGGCTTCACAATGAGCAGTTCTTC. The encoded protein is CSARGLHNEQFF.

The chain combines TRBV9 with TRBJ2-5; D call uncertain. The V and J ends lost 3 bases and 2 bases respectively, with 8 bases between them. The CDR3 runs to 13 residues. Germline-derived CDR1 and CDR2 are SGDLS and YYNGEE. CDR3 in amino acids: CASSGIAQETQYF. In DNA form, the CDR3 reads TGTGCCAGCAGCGGGATAGCTCAAGAGACCCAGTACTTC.

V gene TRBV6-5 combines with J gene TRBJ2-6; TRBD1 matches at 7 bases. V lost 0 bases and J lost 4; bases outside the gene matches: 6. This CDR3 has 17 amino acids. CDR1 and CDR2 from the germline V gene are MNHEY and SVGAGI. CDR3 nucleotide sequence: TGTGCCAGCAGTTACTCGAGGGGGCTGTCCGGGGCCAACGTCCTGACTTTC. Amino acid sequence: CASSYSRGLSGANVLTF.

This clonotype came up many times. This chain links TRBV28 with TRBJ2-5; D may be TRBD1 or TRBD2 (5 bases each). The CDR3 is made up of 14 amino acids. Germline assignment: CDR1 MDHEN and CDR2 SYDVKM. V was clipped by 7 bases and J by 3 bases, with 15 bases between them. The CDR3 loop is CASTFAGTKETQYF. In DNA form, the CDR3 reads TGTGCCAGCACCTTCGCCGGGACCAAAGAGACCCAGTACTTC.

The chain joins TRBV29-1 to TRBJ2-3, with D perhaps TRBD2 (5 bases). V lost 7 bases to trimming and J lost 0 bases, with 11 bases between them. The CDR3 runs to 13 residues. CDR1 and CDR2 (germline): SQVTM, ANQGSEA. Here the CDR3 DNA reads TGCAGCGGCGGGTTGGGGAGCACAGATACGCAGTATTTT. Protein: CSGGLGSTDTQYF.

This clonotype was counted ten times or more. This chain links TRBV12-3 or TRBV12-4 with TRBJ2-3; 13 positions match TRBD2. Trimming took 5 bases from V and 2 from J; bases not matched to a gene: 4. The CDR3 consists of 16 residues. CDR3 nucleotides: TGTGCCAGCAGTAGGACTAGCGGGGGCCCCACAGATACGCAGTATTTT. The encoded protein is CASSRTSGGPTDTQYF.

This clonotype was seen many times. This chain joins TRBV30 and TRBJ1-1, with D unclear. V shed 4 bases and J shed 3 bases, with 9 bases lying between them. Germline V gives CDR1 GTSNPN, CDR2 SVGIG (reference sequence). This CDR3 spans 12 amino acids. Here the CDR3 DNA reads TGTGCCTGGACCCGGGTTCACACTGAAGCTTTCTTT. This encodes CAWTRVHTEAFF.

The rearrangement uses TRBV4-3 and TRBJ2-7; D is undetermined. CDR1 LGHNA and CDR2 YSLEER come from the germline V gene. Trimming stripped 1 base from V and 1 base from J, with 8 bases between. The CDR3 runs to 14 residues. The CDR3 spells CASSQVTESYEQYF. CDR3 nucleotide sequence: TGCGCCAGCAGCCAAGTTACCGAATCCTACGAGCAGTACTTC.

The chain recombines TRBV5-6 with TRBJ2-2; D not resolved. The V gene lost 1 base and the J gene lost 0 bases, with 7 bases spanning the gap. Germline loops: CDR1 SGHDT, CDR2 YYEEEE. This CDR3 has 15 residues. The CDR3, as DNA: TGTGCCAGCAGCTTGTGGGGTACGAACACCGGGGAGCTGTTTTTT. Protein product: CASSLWGTNTGELFF. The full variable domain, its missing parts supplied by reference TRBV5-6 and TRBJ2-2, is DAGVTQSPTHLIKTRGQQVTLRCSPKSGHDTVSWYQQALGQGPQFIFQYYEEEERQRGNFPDRFSGHQFPNYSSELNVNALLLGDSALYLCASSLWGTNTGELFFGEGSRLTVL.

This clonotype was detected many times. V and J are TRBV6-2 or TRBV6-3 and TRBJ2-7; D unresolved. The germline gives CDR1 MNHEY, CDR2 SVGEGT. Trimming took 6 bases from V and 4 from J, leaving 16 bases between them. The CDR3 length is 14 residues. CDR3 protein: CASREASIFYEQYF. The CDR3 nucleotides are TGTGCCAGCAGAGAAGCGTCTATTTTTTACGAGCAGTACTTC.

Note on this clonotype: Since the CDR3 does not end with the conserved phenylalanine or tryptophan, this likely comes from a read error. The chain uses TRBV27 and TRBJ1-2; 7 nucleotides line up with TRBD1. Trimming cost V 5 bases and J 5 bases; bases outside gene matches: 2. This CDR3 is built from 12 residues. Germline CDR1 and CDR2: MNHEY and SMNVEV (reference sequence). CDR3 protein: CASSAQGYGYTY. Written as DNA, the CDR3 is TGTGCCAGCAGTGCACAGGGGTATGGCTACACCTAC.

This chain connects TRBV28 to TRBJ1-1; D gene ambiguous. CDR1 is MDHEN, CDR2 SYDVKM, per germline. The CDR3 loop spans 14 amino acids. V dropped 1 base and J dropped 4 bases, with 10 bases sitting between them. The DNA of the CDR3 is TGTGCCAGCAGTTTATCTCTTGAGGGCACTGAAGCTTTCTTT. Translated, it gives CASSLSLEGTEAFF. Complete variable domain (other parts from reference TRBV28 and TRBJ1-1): DVKVTQSSRYLVKRTGEKVFLECVQDMDHENMFWYRQDPGLGLRLIYFSYDVKMKEKGDIPEGYSVSREKKERFSLILESASTNQTSMYLCASSLSLEGTEAFFGQGTRLTVV.

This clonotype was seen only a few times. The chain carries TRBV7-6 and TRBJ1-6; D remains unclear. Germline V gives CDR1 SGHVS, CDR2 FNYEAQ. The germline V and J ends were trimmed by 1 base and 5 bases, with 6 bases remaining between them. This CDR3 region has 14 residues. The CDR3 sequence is CASSLGQDNSPLHF. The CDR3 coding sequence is TGTGCCAGCAGCTTAGGGCAGGATAATTCACCCCTCCACTTT.

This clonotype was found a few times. The CDR3 DNA reads as TGCAGTGCCCCCGACCGACTAGCCCGCGATGAGCAGTTCTTC. It yields the protein CSAPDRLARDEQFF. The chain is built from TRBV20-1 and TRBJ2-1; 7 positions match TRBD2. The germline CDR1 and CDR2 sequences are DFQATT and SNEGSKA (reference sequence). CDR3 length: 14 amino acids. V shed 6 bases and J 8 bases; nucleotides not matched to a gene: 13.

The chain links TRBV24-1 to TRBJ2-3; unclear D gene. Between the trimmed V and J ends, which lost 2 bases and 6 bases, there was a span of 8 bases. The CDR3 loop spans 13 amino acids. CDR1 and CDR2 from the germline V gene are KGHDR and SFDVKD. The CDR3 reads CATSDSYMDTQYF. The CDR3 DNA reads TGTGCCACCAGTGATTCGTACATGGATACGCAGTATTTT.

The CDR3 spells CSARRDRGNIQYF. DNA of the CDR3: TGCAGTGCTAGGCGGGACAGGGGGAACATTCAGTACTTC. This chain connects TRBV20-1 to TRBJ2-4; TRBD1 matches at 11 bases. Germline-derived CDR1 and CDR2 are DFQATT and SNEGSKA (reference sequence). The junction had 2 bases not matched to a gene; V was cut back by 3 bases and J by 7 bases. The CDR3 is 13 residues long.

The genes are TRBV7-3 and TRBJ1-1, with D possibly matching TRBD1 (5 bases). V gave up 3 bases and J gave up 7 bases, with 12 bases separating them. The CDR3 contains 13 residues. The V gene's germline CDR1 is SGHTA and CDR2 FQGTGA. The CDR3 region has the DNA TGTGCCAGCAGCTTGGGACCCGGGATTGAAGCTTTCTTT. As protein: CASSLGPGIEAFF.

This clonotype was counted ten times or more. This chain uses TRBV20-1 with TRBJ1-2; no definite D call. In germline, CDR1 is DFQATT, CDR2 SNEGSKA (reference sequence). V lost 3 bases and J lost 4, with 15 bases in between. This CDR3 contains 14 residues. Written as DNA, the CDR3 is TGCAGTGCTAGCCCTGACAACTGGGGCTATGGCTACACCTTC. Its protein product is CSASPDNWGYGYTF.